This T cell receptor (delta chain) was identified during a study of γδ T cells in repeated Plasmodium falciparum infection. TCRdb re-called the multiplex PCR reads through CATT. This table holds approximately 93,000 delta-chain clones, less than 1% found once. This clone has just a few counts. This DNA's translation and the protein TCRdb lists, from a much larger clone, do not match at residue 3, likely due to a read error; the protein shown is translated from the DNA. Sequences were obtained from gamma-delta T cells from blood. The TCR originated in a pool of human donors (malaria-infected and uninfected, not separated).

The CDR3 DNA is TGTGCCTATGACACCGTTACTGGGGGACATCGACTCACCGATAAACTCATCTTT. Translation gives CAYDTVTGGHRLTDKLIF. This chain joins TRDV2 and TRDJ1, with 9 positions matching TRDD3. TCRdb is silent on the J gene; assignment here came from matching the DNA to germline. The CDR3 runs 18 residues. CDR1 GEAIGNYY and CDR2 EKD come from the germline V gene.